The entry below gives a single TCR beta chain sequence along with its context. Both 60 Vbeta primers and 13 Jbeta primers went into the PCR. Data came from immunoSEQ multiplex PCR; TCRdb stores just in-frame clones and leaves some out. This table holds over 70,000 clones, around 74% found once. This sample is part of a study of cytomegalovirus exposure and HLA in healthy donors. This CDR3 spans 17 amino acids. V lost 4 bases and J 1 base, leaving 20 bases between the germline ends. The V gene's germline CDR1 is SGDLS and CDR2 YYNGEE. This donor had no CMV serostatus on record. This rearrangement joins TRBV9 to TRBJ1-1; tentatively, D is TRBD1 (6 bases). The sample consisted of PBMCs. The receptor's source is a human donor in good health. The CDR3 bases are TGTGCCAGCAGCTCCCCCTGGGACAATCCGACGAACACTGAAGCTTTCTTT. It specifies CASSSPWDNPTNTEAFF.